A single sample gave rise to the 5 T cell receptor beta chains below, sequenced in a study of CD8 T cells in Susac syndrome. A quantity of about 0.5 to 1 ug RNA underwent reverse transcription using random hexamers. TCRdb redid the calling of the immunoSEQ multiplex PCR reads with MiXCR, one entry per CDR3 protein. The sample has 100,000 to 150,000 distinct CDR3 sequences, 90% to 95% seen once. The sample comprised CD8+ T cells from PBMCs. The receptors come from a human donor with Susac syndrome.

The chain is built from TRBV6-4 and TRBJ2-1; the D is unclear. The CDR3 is 15 residues long. From germline, CDR1 is MRHNA and CDR2 SNTAGT. V was trimmed by 0 bases and J by 5 bases, leaving 11 bases between them. The CDR3 protein is CASSDSTAEHNEQFF. The DNA for the CDR3 is TGTGCCAGCAGTGACTCGACCGCAGAACACAATGAGCAGTTCTTC.

The chain carries TRBV2 and TRBJ2-3; D uncertain. V lost 2 bases to trimming and J lost 6 bases, with 3 bases between them. The germline CDR1 and CDR2 sequences are SNHLY and FYNNEI. CDR3 size: 11 residues. The chain's CDR3 is CASSEMDTQYF. For the CDR3, the DNA is TGTGCCAGCAGTGAAATGGATACGCAGTATTTT.

The J gene is TRBJ2-2, the V gene TRBV4-2, with TRBD2 matching over 8 bases. This CDR3 is built from 17 residues. Germline CDR1 and CDR2: LGHNA and YNFKEQ. V shed 4 bases and J 1 base; nucleotides not matched to a gene: 8. The CDR3 nucleotides are TGTGCCAGCAGCCCCGTGGGGCGGGAGGAGAACACCGGGGAGCTGTTTTTT. The encoded protein is CASSPVGREENTGELFF.

The J gene is TRBJ2-1, the V gene TRBV4-2, with D perhaps matching TRBD2 (5 bases). CDR3 length: 19 amino acids. Germline loops: CDR1 LGHNA, CDR2 YNFKEQ. Trimming removed 0 bases at V and 0 bases at J, with 18 bases between. The CDR3 region is CASSQEWVSSWGSYNEQFF. Here the CDR3 DNA reads TGTGCCAGCAGCCAAGAGTGGGTGTCTAGCTGGGGCTCCTACAATGAGCAGTTCTTC.

J is TRBJ2-7 and V is TRBV5-1, with D perhaps TRBD2 (6 bases). V was pared by 4 bases and J by 3 bases, with 17 bases between. The CDR3 covers 15 residues. CDR1 is SGHRS and CDR2 is YFSETQ in the germline V gene. The CDR3: CASSRISGIRYEQYF. The CDR3 DNA reads as TGCGCCAGCAGCCGGATTAGCGGAATCCGCTACGAGCAGTACTTC.